The text below deals with one T cell receptor (beta chain). Germline CDR1 SGHAT, CDR2 FQNNGV. This CDR3 comprises 16 residues. This specimen belongs to a study of tumor-infiltrating lymphocytes in oesophageal squamous cell carcinoma. Each CDR3 protein is one row after TCRdb ran MiXCR on the PCR reads. The sample has approximately 10,000 distinct CDR3 sequences, roughly 50% seen once; the top ten hold under 25%. This chain uses TRBV11-2 with TRBJ1-1; 7 bases are shared with TRBD1. The end of the DNA fits TRBJ1-6 better, so the J call may be wrong. Sequencing was performed on esophageal tumor tissue. The TCR sequence derives from a male donor with esophageal squamous cell carcinoma. CDR3 loop: CASSLGQGTYNSPLHF. The CDR3 nucleotides read TGTGCCAGCAGCTTAGGACAGGGAACCTATAATTCACCCCTCCACTTT.